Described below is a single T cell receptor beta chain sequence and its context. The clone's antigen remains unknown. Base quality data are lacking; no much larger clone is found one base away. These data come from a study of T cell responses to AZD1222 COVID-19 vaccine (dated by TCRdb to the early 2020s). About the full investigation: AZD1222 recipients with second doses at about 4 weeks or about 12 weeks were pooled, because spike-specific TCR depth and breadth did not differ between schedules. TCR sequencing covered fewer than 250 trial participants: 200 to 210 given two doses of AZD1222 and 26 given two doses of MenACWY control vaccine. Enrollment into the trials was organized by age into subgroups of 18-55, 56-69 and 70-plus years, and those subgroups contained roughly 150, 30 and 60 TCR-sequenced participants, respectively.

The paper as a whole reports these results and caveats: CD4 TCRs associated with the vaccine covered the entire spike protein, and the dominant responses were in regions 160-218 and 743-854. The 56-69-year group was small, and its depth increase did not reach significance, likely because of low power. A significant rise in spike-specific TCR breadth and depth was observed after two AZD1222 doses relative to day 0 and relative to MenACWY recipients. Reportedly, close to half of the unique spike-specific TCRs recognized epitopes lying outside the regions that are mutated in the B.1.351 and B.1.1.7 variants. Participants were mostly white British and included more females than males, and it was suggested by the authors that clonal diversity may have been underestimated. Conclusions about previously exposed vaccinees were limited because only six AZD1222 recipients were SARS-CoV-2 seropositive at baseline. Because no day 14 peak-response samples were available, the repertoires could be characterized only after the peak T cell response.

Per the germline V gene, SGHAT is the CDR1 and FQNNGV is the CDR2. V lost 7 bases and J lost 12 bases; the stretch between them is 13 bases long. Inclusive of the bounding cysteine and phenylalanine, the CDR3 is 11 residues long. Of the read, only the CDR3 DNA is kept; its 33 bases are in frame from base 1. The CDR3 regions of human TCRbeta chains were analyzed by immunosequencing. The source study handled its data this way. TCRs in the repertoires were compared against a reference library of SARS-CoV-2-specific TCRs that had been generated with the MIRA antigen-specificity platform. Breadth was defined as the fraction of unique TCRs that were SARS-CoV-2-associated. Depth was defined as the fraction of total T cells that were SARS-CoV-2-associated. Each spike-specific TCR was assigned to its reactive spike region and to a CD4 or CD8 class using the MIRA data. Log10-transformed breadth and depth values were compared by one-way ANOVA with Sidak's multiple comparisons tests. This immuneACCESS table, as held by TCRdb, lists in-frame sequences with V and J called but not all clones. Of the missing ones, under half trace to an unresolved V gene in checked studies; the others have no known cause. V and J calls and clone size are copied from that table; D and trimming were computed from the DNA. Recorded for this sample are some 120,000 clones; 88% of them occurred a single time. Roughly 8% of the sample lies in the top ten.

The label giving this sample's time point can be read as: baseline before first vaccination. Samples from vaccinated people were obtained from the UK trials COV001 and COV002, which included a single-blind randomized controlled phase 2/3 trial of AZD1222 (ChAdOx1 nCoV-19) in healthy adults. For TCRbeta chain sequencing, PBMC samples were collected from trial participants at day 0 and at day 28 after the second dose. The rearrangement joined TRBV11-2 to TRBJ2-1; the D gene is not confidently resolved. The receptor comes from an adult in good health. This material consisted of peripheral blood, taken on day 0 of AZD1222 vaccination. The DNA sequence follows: TGTGCCAGCACCCTAGGTCACGGGCAGTTCTTC. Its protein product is CASTLGHGQFF.